This T cell receptor beta chain was recorded in a study of blood T cells in healthy people across ages. CDR3 size: 18 residues. With 0 bases clipped from V and 2 bases from J, the junction kept 10 bases outside the gene matches. Per germline, CDR1 SNHLY and CDR2 FYNNEI. Roughly 10 milliliters of peripheral blood were drawn from each donor. Primers used in a second PCR of roughly 7 to 12 cycles were a sample-barcoded 5' primer and a J-beta primer mix. Tags on each cDNA molecule came from a template-switch adaptor with 12 random nucleotides. MiXCR, applied by TCRdb to the 5' RACE reads, yields one record per CDR3 protein. The data show 650,000 to 900,000 distinct CDR3 sequences, around 62% seen once.

The sample taken for sequencing was blood. The TCR comes from a man under 40 in good health. The chain employs TRBV2 and TRBJ2-3; TRBD2 matches 8 bases. CDR3 region: CASSEALGLARNTDTQYF. The CDR3 coding sequence is TGTGCCAGCAGTGAAGCCCTAGGACTAGCCCGGAACACAGATACGCAGTATTTT.